This is a list of T cell receptor beta chains from one sample in a study of shared T cell receptors in the human thymus. Clones were read by immunoSEQ multiplex PCR, and TCRdb kept only the in-frame ones, dropping some. Found here are about 380,000 clones, 95% of them singletons; the top ten hold around 0.019%. The specimen sequenced was thymocytes. These receptors were collected from a human donor. Each CDR3 is given with its conserved first and last residue. D genes are given only for firm matches. The size field is filled for only some rows; it gives once, few, many or a size class.

.	.	TRBJ1-3	TRBV4-3	TGCGCCAGCAGCGAACTCGGGGGCTCTGGAAACACCATATATTTT	CASSELGGSGNTIYF
.	TRBD1	TRBJ2-7	TRBV28	TGTGCCAGCAGCTTAGACAGGGTTGGATTTATTGGGTCCTACGAGCAGTACTTC	CASSLDRVGFIGSYEQYF
once	TRBD1	TRBJ1-1	TRBV6-6	TGTGCCAGCAGTTACGGGACAGCATTGAACACTGAAGCTTTCTTT	CASSYGTALNTEAFF
.	TRBD1	TRBJ1-5	TRBV6-1	TGTGCCAGCAGCGGGGACAGGGGAGATCAGCCCCAGCATTTT	CASSGDRGDQPQHF
.	.	TRBJ2-7	TRBV18	TGTGCCAGCTCACCACCGTCGGTTGAACCTACTGAGCAGTACTTC	CASSPPSVEPTEQYF
few	.	TRBJ2-7	TRBV11-2	TGTGCCAGCAGTCTCGATTCGTACGAGCAGTACTTC	CASSLDSYEQYF
.	TRBD1	TRBJ1-2	TRBV7-8	TGTGCCAGCAGCTTAGGAGGGGGGGGACAGGGCGACTATGGCTACACCTTC	CASSLGGGGQGDYGYTF
.	.	TRBJ1-1	TRBV28	TGTGCCAGCAGTTTACCTCGGGGGTCGAACACTGAAGCTTTCTTT	CASSLPRGSNTEAFF
.	TRBD1	TRBJ2-1	TRBV11-3	TGTGCCAGCAGCTTGGACAGGGGGTCGGGCAATGAGCAGTTCTTC	CASSLDRGSGNEQFF
.	.	TRBJ1-3	TRBV5-1	TGCGCCAGCAGCTTGGTGGGAGGGACTGGAAACACCATATATTTT	CASSLVGGTGNTIYF
.	.	TRBJ2-1	TRBV7-9	TGTGCCAGCAGCCTGAAGCGGGTGGACTCCTACAATGAGCAGTTCTTC	CASSLKRVDSYNEQFF
.	.	TRBJ2-1	TRBV7-6	TGTGCCAGCAGCCTACGAGTCGGTGCAGGGGACAATGAGCAGTTCTTC	CASSLRVGAGDNEQFF
.	.	TRBJ1-2	TRBV6-5	TGTGCCAGCGAGAGACGGGATTACTATGGCTACACCTTC	CASERRDYYGYTF
.	TRBD1	TRBJ2-7	TRBV6-1	TGTGCCAGCAGTGAAGGGAGTCGGAGGACAGGGATCCACGAGCAGTACTTC	CASSEGSRRTGIHEQYF
.	.	TRBJ2-2	TRBV19	TGTGCCAGTAGTACTAGCGCAGGCGGGGAGCTGTTTTTT	CASSTSAGGELFF